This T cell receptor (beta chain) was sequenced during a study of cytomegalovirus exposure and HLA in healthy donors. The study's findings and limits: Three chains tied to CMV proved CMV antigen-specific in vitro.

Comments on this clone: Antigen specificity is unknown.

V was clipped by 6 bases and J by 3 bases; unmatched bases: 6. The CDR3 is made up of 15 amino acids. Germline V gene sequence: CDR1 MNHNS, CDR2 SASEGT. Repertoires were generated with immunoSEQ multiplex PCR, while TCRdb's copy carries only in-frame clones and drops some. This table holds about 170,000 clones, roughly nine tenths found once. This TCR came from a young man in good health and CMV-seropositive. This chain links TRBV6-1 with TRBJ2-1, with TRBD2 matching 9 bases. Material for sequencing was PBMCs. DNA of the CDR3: TGTGCCAGCAGAAGGACTAGCGCTTACTACAATGAGCAGTTCTTC. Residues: CASRRTSAYYNEQFF.